This TCR beta chain is drawn from a study of blood T cell repertoires in COVID-19 (dated by TCRdb to about 2020). Regarding the research as a whole: Samples from collaborators originated in the United States, Italy and Spain and spanned both the acute and convalescent phases of COVID-19. The repertoires were made available in a free public database intended to serve as a resource for research on the immune response to SARS-CoV-2. The material from the prospective study consisted of cDNA or gDNA derived from T cells, B-cell-depleted T cells, or PBMCs. Where available, HLA class I and class II types were taken from metadata supplied by the sample provider and were not determined by assay-based typing. Samples were obtained from the ongoing ImmuneRACE study (first 160 participants) and from over 1,000 subjects provided by 6 global collaborators. Subjects who had been exposed to COVID-19, were actively infected with it, or had recovered from it provided the deeply sampled blood TCRbeta repertoires that made up the dataset. The sample metadata nearly always contained a de-identified subject ID, COVID-19 status, age in years and sex. Findings and caveats that apply to the study as a whole: How much clinical and demographic metadata was included differed by source and by participant, and the metadata was provided uncurated.

Notes on this clone: Its antigen remains unidentified. The sample holds no much larger clone one base away, and base qualities are not on file.

Relative to germline, V is missing 0 bases and J is missing 8 bases, with 9 bases of the junction outside any gene match. The CDR3 runs 16 amino acids, cysteine and phenylalanine included. The kept DNA is CDR3 alone, 48 bases in frame from the first base. The germline V gene (reference sequence) yields LGHDT for CDR1 and YNNKEL for CDR2. In the prospective study, participants were about 18 to 95 years old, resided in about 25 geographic areas of the United States, and were enrolled through a virtual design. Cohort assignment in the prospective study relied on participant-reported clinical history from a screening survey and a study questionnaire. Exposed participants had been in contact with someone with a PCR-confirmed or clinician-diagnosed COVID-19 case within 2 weeks of study entry. Each participant in the prospective study had whole blood, serum and a nasopharyngeal or oropharyngeal swab collected by mobile phlebotomists. Participants in the prospective study had the option to provide additional blood draws and questionnaires over a roughly 2-month period. Before DNA extraction, prospective study blood samples were shipped either frozen or at room temperature.

The immunoSEQ Assay, a bias-controlled multiplex PCR, was used to amplify TCRbeta CDR3 regions from genomic DNA. The source study handled its data this way. The number of nucleated cells in each sample was estimated by amplification of reference gene primers within the assay. To quantify the absolute abundance of each unique TCRbeta CDR3 rearrangement, sequence reads were collapsed and filtered. Productive Simpson clonality was computed per sample as the square root of Simpson's diversity index over productive rearrangements. TCRdb took over this immuneACCESS table, retaining in-frame rearrangements with V and J assigned. Such tables are incomplete; in checked studies, under half of the missing clones stem from an unresolved V gene, and the remainder is unexplained. V, J and clone size were drawn from that table, and D and trimming were deduced from the DNA. Recorded for this sample are approximately 150,000 clones; around 87% of them occurred a single time. Roughly 3.9% of the sample is taken by the ten largest.

The clonotype was recovered from a woman between 40 and 50 years old who had been exposed to COVID-19. The sample was PBMCs or T cells enriched from blood (not recorded which). The V and J segments used are TRBV3-1 (or the pseudogene TRBV3-2) and TRBJ1-2; 10 central bases correspond to TRBD1. The CDR3 loop reads CASSQDLGQGTRGYTF. The nucleotide sequence reads TGTGCCAGCAGCCAAGATTTGGGACAGGGGACAAGGGGCTACACCTTC.